This T cell receptor beta chain was obtained from a study of blood T cell repertoires in COVID-19. Profiled with immunoSEQ multiplex PCR; TCRdb holds only in-frame clones, not every one. The sample holds a few hundred thousand clones, around 85% seen once. The sequence came from a woman aged 18-35 years with acute or convalescent COVID-19. The sequenced sample was peripheral blood.

CDR3: CASSETGGTEAFF. CDR3 nucleotide sequence: TGTGCCAGCAGCGAGACAGGGGGCACTGAAGCTTTCTTT. The V call is TRBV7-9, the J call TRBJ1-1; 9 nucleotides align to TRBD1. Germline CDR1 SEHNR, CDR2 FQNEAQ (reference sequence). Germline trimming cut 5 bases from V and 4 bases from J; bases unmatched to any gene: 2. CDR3 length: 13 amino acids.